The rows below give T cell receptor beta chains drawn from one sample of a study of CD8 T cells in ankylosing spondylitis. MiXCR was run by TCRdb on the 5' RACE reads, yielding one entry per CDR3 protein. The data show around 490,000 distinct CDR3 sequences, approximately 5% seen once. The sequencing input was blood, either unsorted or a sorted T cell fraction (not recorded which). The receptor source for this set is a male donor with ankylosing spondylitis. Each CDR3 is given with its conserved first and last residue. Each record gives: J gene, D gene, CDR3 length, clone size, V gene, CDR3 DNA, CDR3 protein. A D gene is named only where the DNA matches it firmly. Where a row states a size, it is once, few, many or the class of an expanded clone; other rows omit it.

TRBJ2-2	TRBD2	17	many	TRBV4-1	TGCGCCAGCAGCCAAGGACTAGCGGGAGTCGGTACCGGGGAGCTGTTTTTT	CASSQGLAGVGTGELFF
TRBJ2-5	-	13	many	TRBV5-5	TGTGCCAGCAGCCCGGACCAGGGCGGGACCCAGTACTTC	CASSPDQGGTQYF
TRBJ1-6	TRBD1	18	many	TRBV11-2	TGTGCCAGCAGCTTAGTTAGGACAGGGGGAAGTTATAATTCACCCCTCCACTTT	CASSLVRTGGSYNSPLHF
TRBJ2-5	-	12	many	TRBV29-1	TGCAGCTCCACAGGTTCTGCCGAGACCCAGTACTTC	CSSTGSAETQYF
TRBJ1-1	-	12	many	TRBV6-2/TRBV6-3	TGTGCCAGCAGTTACGGGGACTCATGGGCTTTCTTT	CASSYGDSWAFF
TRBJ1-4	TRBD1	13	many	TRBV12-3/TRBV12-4	TGTGCCAGCAGGAACAGGGGAGCCGAAAAACTGTTTTTT	CASRNRGAEKLFF
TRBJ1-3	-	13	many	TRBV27	TGTGCCAGCAGCCATCTCCCCCTGGACACCATATATTTT	CASSHLPLDTIYF
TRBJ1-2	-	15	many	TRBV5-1	TGCGCCAGCAGCTTGGGCGCAGTATCTAACTATGGCTACACCTTC	CASSLGAVSNYGYTF
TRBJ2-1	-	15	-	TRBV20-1	TGCAGTGCTTTTTTGCTCCCTAGCTCCTACAATGAGCAGTTCTTC	CSAFLLPSSYNEQFF
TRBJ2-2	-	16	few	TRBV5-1	TGCGCCAGCAGCCTCCTCGGACAGCCGAACACCGGGGAGCTGTTTTTT	CASSLLGQPNTGELFF
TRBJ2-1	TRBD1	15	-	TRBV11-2	TGTGCCAGCAGCGTCCCGGGACAGGGGTGGAATGAGCAGTTCTTC	CASSVPGQGWNEQFF
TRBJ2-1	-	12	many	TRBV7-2	TGTGCCAGCAGCTTGTACAGGGATGAGCAGTTCTTC	CASSLYRDEQFF
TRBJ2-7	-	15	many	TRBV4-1	TGCGCCAGCAGCCAAGATGAAGCCGGCCCCTACGAGCAGTACTTC	CASSQDEAGPYEQYF
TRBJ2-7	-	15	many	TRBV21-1	TGTGCCAGCAGCACCTCCGGGACAGGGGCCTACGAGCAGTACTTC	CASSTSGTGAYEQYF
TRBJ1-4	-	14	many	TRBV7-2	TGTGCCAGCAGCTTCCGACAGTTCAGTGAAAAACTGTTTTTT	CASSFRQFSEKLFF
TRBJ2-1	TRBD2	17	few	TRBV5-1	TGCGCCAGCAGCTTGGCCTCTACAAGCGGGACCTACAATGAGCAGTTCTTC	CASSLASTSGTYNEQFF
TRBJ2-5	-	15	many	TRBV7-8	TGTGCCAGCAGCCGTTTAAGGACCCAAAAAGAGACCCAGTACTTC	CASSRLRTQKETQYF
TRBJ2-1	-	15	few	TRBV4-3	TGCGCCAGCAGCCGCTTGGGGGCAGGGACCGATGAGCAGTTCTTC	CASSRLGAGTDEQFF
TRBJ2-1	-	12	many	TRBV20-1	TGCAGTGCTAGGAAACAGCCGCGAGAGCAGTTCTTC	CSARKQPREQFF
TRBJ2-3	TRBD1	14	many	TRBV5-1	TGCGCCAGCAGCTTGGAAGGGGGCTCAGATACGCAGTATTTT	CASSLEGGSDTQYF
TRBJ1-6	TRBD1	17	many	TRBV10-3	TGTGCCATCAGCGGGACAGGCGAGATTTGGGGGGGTTCACCCCTCCACTTT	CAISGTGEIWGGSPLHF
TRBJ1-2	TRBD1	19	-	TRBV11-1	TGTGCCAGCAGCTCTCAAATAACAGGGGCCAGAAGAGCTAACTATGGCTACACCTTC	CASSSQITGARRANYGYTF
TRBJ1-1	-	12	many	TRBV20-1	TGCAGTGCCAAGGCTGCGGGCACTGAAGCTTTCTTT	CSAKAAGTEAFF
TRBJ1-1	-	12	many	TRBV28	TGTGCCAGCAGTCAGGCCCACACTGAAGCTTTCTTT	CASSQAHTEAFF
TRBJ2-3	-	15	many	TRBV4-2	TGTGCCAGCAGCCGAGCCAGGGGAGCCACAGATACGCAGTATTTT	CASSRARGATDTQYF
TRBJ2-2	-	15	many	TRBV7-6	TGTGCCAGCAGCTTAGCGCTGCAATTCACCGGGGAGCTGTTTTTT	CASSLALQFTGELFF
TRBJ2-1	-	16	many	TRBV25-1	TGTGCCAGCAGTCAGACAGGAAGCAGGTCCTACAATGAGCAGTTCTTC	CASSQTGSRSYNEQFF
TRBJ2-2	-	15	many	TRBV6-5	TGTGCCAGCAGTTTCCGGCCTCGGGGCACCGGGGAGCTGTTTTTT	CASSFRPRGTGELFF
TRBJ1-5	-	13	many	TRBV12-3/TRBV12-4	TGTGCCAGCAGTTTAGACCCACGGTTGCCCCAGCATTTT	CASSLDPRLPQHF
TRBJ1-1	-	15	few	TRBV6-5	TGTGCCAGCAATTCTGCGGCGGGCGGGTCCCCAAAAGCTTTCTTT	CASNSAAGGSPKAFF
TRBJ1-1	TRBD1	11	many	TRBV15	TGTGCCACCCGATTGGACAGGGAGGCTTTCTTT	CATRLDREAFF
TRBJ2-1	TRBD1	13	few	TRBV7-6	TGTGCCAGCAGCTCCGGACAGGGGATGGAGCAGTTCTTC	CASSSGQGMEQFF
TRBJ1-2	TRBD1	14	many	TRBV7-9	TGTGCCAGCAGCTTAACCACAGGGGGCTATGGCTACACCTTC	CASSLTTGGYGYTF
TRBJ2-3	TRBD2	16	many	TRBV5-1	TGCGCCAGCAGCTGGGGACTAGCGGGGGGGACAGATACGCAGTATTTT	CASSWGLAGGTDTQYF
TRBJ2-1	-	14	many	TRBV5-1	TGCGCCACCAGGAATGTCCCGGCGTCTAATGAGCAGTTCTTC	CATRNVPASNEQFF
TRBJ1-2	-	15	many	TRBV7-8	TGTGCCAGCAGCTTAGTGGCCAGCAGTAACTATGGCTACACCTTC	CASSLVASSNYGYTF
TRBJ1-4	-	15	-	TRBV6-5	TGTGCCAGCAGTTATAATGGGCCTGCCTCTGGAAAACTGTTTTTT	CASSYNGPASGKLFF
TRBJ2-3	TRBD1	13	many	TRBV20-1	TGCAGTGCCAGGACAGGGAGCGCAGATACGCAGTATTTT	CSARTGSADTQYF
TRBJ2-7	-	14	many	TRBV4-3	TGCGCCAGCAGCATCGATACTAGGCTTTACGAGCAGTACTTC	CASSIDTRLYEQYF
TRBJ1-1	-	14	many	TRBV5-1	TGCGCCAGCAATAAGGCAGGGTGGAACACTGAAGCTTTCTTT	CASNKAGWNTEAFF
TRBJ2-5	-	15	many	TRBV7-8	TGTGCCAGCAGCTCGAATGCAGGGAGAGGGGAGACCCAGTACTTC	CASSSNAGRGETQYF
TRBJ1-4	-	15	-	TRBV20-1	TGCAGTGCCGCCTGGCCAGCCTCAACTAATGAAAAACTGTTTTTT	CSAAWPASTNEKLFF